The rows below give T cell receptor beta chains drawn from one sample of a study of T cell changes during pregnancy in multiple sclerosis. The assay was immunoSEQ multiplex PCR, and TCRdb's table has in-frame clones only and misses some. The sample consists of around 71,000 clones, approximately 94% of them appearing once. The sequencing used peripheral blood, collected in the third trimester of pregnancy. Receptors were obtained from a female donor with multiple sclerosis, enrolled in a pregnancy study. Both conserved end residues are part of each CDR3. A D gene is named only where the DNA matches it firmly. Clone sizes are given selectively: once, few, many, or a class where the clone is expanded.

V gene,CDR3 length,D gene,clone size,J gene,CDR3 DNA,CDR3 protein
TRBV5-6,14,TRBD1,NA,TRBJ2-7,TGTGCCAGCAGCTTCGGGACAGGAGTCTACGAGCAGTACTTC,CASSFGTGVYEQYF
TRBV5-6,17,TRBD1,NA,TRBJ1-2,TGTGCCAGCAGTCAACTAAGGGGGCGCAGGGCGAGCTATGGCTACACCTTC,CASSQLRGRRASYGYTF
TRBV28,13,NA,few,TRBJ1-1,TGTGCCAGCAGTTTCTCAGAAGTGACTGAAGCTTTCTTT,CASSFSEVTEAFF
TRBV19,16,TRBD1,NA,TRBJ1-2,TGTGCCAGTAGTATCAACAGACAGGGGCAAGGAAGTGGCTACACCTTC,CASSINRQGQGSGYTF
TRBV18,15,NA,NA,TRBJ1-4,TGTGCCAGCTCACCCGATACAGGGAATGGGGAAAAACTGTTTTTT,CASSPDTGNGEKLFF
TRBV7-9,16,NA,NA,TRBJ1-5,TGTGCCAGCAGCTTCGAAGCCAGGGGCGTTAGGCAGCCCCAGCATTTT,CASSFEARGVRQPQHF
TRBV5-1,15,NA,NA,TRBJ1-1,TGCGCCAGCAGCTTGTCGCAGGGTCGGAACACTGAAGCTTTCTTT,CASSLSQGRNTEAFF
TRBV5-4,15,TRBD2,NA,TRBJ2-1,TGTGCCAGCAGCTTGGGACTAGCGGGAGACGATGAGCAGTTCTTC,CASSLGLAGDDEQFF
TRBV18,15,TRBD1,NA,TRBJ2-1,TGTGCCAGCTCACCCGGACAGGGTACGTACAATGAGCAGTTCTTC,CASSPGQGTYNEQFF
TRBV29-1,16,TRBD1,NA,TRBJ1-5,TGCAGCGTTGGAATCGGACAGGGGGACAGCAATCAGCCCCAGCATTTT,CSVGIGQGDSNQPQHF
TRBV9,15,TRBD2,NA,TRBJ2-1,TGTGCCAGCAGCGTAGCGCGGGAGGGCGGCAATGAGCAGTTCTTC,CASSVAREGGNEQFF
TRBV2,12,NA,NA,TRBJ2-7,TGTGCCAGCAGGGCAGACTTGTACGAGCAGTACTTC,CASRADLYEQYF
TRBV5-4,15,NA,NA,TRBJ2-7,TGTGCCAGCAGCTTTTCCGGCGGGTCGTATTTCGAGCAGTACTTC,CASSFSGGSYFEQYF
TRBV7-2,14,TRBD2,NA,TRBJ2-7,TGTGCCAGCAGGCCGGGACTAGGCTACGAGGGGCAGTACTTC,CASRPGLGYEGQYF
TRBV10-1,13,NA,NA,TRBJ1-1,TGCGCCAGCAGTGGGGCTGTGAACACTGAAGCTTTCTTT,CASSGAVNTEAFF
TRBV4-2,15,NA,NA,TRBJ2-3,TGTGCCAGCAGCCAAGAAGCGGACTACACAGATACGCAGTATTTT,CASSQEADYTDTQYF
TRBV5-1,16,NA,NA,TRBJ1-3,TGCGCCAGCAGCTTGGAGGGCGGCAGGGTTGGAAACACCATATATTTT,CASSLEGGRVGNTIYF